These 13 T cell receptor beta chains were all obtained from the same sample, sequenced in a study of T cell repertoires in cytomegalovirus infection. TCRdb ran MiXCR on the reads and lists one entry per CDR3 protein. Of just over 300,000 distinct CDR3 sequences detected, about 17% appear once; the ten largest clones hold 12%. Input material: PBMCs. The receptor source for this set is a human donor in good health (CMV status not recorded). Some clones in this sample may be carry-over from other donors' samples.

CDR3 bases: TGTGCCAGCAGTTTGTACGACCCGCAGGGGTCCATCGAGACTGAAGCTTTCTTT. Translation: CASSLYDPQGSIETEAFF. The chain carries TRBV28 and TRBJ1-1, with D possibly being TRBD1 (6 bases). V gave up 3 bases and J gave up 5 bases, with 25 bases separating them. The V gene's germline CDR1 is MDHEN and CDR2 SYDVKM. The CDR3 extends over 18 amino acids.

CDR3 in amino acids: CSARVVGPRGGEKLFF. In DNA, the CDR3 is TGCAGTGCTAGAGTGGTGGGGCCTCGGGGTGGGGAAAAACTGTTTTTT. The chain couples TRBV20-1 to TRBJ1-4; a weak D match, TRBD1 (5 bases). Per germline, CDR1 DFQATT and CDR2 SNEGSKA (reference sequence). The V end lost 1 base, the J end lost 8 bases, and 20 bases lay between the germline ends. CDR3 length: 16 amino acids.

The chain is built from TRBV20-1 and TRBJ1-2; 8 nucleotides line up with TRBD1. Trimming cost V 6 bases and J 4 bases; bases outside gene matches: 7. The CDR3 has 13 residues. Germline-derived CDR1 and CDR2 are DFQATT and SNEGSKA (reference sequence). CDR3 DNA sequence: TGCAGTGCAGCTCGGACAGGGTTCTATGGCTACACCTTC. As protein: CSAARTGFYGYTF.

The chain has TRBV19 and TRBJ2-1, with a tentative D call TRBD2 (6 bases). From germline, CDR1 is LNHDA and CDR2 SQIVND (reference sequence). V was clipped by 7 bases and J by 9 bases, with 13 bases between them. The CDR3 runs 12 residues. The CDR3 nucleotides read TGTGCCAGTACGCTTGCGGGGAGTGAGCAGTTCTTC. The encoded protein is CASTLAGSEQFF.

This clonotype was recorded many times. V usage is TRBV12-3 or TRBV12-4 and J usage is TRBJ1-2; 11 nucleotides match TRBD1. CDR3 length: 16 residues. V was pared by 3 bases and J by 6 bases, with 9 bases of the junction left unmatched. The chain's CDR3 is CASSFLLGQGAHGYTF. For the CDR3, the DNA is TGTGCCAGCAGTTTTTTATTAGGACAGGGGGCGCATGGCTACACCTTC.

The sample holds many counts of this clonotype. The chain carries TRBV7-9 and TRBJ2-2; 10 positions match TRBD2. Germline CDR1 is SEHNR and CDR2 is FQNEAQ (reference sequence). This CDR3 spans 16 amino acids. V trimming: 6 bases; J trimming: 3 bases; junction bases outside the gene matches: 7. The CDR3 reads CASRLTSGAYTGELFF. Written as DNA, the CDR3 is TGTGCCAGCAGACTTACTAGCGGGGCCTACACCGGGGAGCTGTTTTTT.

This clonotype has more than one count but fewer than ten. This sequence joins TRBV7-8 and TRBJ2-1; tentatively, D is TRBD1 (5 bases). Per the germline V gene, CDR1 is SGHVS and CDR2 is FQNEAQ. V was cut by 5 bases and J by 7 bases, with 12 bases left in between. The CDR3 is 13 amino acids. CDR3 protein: CASSRNQGNEQFF. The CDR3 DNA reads TGTGCCAGCAGCCGTAACCAGGGAAATGAGCAGTTCTTC.

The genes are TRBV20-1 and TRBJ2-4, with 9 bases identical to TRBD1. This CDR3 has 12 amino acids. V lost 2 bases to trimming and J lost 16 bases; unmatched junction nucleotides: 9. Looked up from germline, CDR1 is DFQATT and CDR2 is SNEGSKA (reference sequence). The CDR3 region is CSARSVPGQGYF. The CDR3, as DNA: TGCAGTGCTAGATCCGTCCCGGGACAGGGATACTTC.

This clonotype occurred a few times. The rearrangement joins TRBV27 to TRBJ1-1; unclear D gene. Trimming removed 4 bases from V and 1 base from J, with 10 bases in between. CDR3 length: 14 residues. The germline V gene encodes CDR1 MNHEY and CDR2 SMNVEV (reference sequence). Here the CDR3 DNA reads TGTGCCAGCAGTTGGAAAGGAAAGAACACTGAAGCTTTCTTT. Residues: CASSWKGKNTEAFF.

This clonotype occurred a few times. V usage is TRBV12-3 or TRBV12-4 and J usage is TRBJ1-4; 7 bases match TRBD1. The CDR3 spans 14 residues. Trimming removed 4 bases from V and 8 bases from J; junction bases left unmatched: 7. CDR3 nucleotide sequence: TGTGCCAGCAGTTCACAGGGGATCGGGGAAAAACTGTTTTTT. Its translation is CASSSQGIGEKLFF.

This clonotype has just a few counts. The DNA of the CDR3 is TGTGCCAGCAGTTTTCTGGAAAACTATGGCTACACCTTC. Protein product: CASSFLENYGYTF. The rearrangement joins TRBV12-3 or TRBV12-4 to TRBJ1-2; D is undetermined. The CDR3 is 13 amino acids. V was cut by 3 bases and J by 2 bases, with 7 bases left in between.

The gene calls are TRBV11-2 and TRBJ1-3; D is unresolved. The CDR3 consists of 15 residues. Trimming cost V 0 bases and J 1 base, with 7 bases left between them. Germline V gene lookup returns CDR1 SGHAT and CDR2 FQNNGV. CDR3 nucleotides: TGTGCCAGCAGCTTAGAGACACATTCTGGAAACACCATATATTTT. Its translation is CASSLETHSGNTIYF. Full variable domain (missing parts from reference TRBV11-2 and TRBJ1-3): EAGVAQSPRYKIIEKRQSVAFWCNPISGHATLYWYQQILGQGPKLLIQFQNNGVVDDSQLPKDRFSAERLKGVDSTLKIQPAKLEDSAVYLCASSLETHSGNTIYFGEGSWLTVV.

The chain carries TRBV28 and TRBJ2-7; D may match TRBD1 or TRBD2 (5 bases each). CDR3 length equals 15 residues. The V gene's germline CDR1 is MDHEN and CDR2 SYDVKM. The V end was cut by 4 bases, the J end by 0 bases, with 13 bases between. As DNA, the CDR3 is TGTGCCAGCAGTTGGGACCGAAAAAGCTCCTACGAGCAGTACTTC. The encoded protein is CASSWDRKSSYEQYF.